These 9 T cell receptor beta chains were all obtained from the same sample, sequenced in a study of low-dose radiotherapy and immunotherapy resistance in tumors. Alpha- and beta-chain coverage of first-strand cDNA came from TRAV- and TRBV-specific primers. TCRs underwent 20 PCR cycles of amplification with a constant-region primer and V-primer adapter. TCRdb called the reads again in MiXCR, with one record for every CDR3 protein. This sample has approximately 91,000 distinct CDR3 sequences, with 20% to 25% found just once. Time point here: after trial treatment. Stated treatment: LDRT plus nivolumab, ipilimumab, low-dose cyclophosphamide and aspirin (RACIN trial). The sequencing used PBMCs, collected after low-dose radiotherapy plus immunotherapy. The receptors derive from a female donor with ovarian cancer.

A word on this clonotype: A much larger clone lies a single base off, so this may be a read error. The rearrangement uses TRBV7-2 and TRBJ2-3, with 7 bases aligning to TRBD1. CDR1 and CDR2 (germline): SGHTA, FQGNSA. The V segment lost 4 bases and the J segment 2 bases; nucleotides outside the gene matches: 3. The CDR3 consists of 14 residues. CDR3 protein: CASSSTGVTDTQYF. Here the CDR3 DNA reads TGTGCCAGCAGCTCCACAGGGGTCACAGATACGCAGTATTTT.

Ten or more counts support this clonotype. V and J are TRBV7-2 and TRBJ1-6; TRBD1 matches 11 bases. V lost 4 bases and J lost 4; bases outside the gene matches: 3. Germline V gene data show CDR1 as SGHTA and CDR2 as FQGNSA. The CDR3 loop spans 16 amino acids. The DNA of the CDR3 is TGTGCCAGCAGCTGGACAGGGGGCGGGTATAATTCACCCCTCCACTTT. This sequence encodes CASSWTGGGYNSPLHF. The variable domain in full, with the rest retrieved from reference TRBV7-2 and TRBJ1-6, is GAGVSQSPSNKVTEKGKDVELRCDPISGHTALYWYRQSLGQGLEFLIYFQGNSAPDKSGLPSDRFSAERTGGSVSTLTIQRTQQEDSAVYLCASSWTGGGYNSPLHFGNGTRLTVT.

The CDR3 nucleotides read TGCGCCAGCAGCTTGGCGGCGGGAACAAATGGAGATACGCAGTATTTT. Translating it yields CASSLAAGTNGDTQYF. The chain couples TRBV5-1 to TRBJ2-3, with D possibly TRBD2 on 6 matching bases. The CDR3 loop spans 16 amino acids. V lost 0 bases and J 5 bases, leaving 16 bases between the germline ends. The germline CDR1 and CDR2 sequences are SGHRS and YFSETQ.

This clonotype appeared many times. The V gene is TRBV30, the J gene TRBJ2-7; D is tentatively TRBD1 or TRBD2 (6 bases each). CDR3 length: 14 amino acids. From germline, CDR1 is GTSNPN and CDR2 SVGIG (reference sequence). V lost 0 bases, J lost 2 bases, and 11 bases lay in between. CDR3 bases: TGTGCCTGGAGTGTACTGAGGGGGGCCTACGAGCAGTACTTC. It translates to CAWSVLRGAYEQYF.

The V and J genes are TRBV6-2 or TRBV6-3 and TRBJ2-2; D not resolved. The germline V gene has CDR1 MNHEY and CDR2 SVGEGT. V was cut by 5 bases and J by 5 bases, with 15 bases left in between. The CDR3 runs 15 residues. CDR3 amino acids: CASSANGQPTGELFF. The CDR3 DNA reads as TGTGCCAGCAGTGCCAATGGGCAACCAACCGGGGAGCTGTTTTTT.

The table lists this clonotype with many counts. The genes are TRBV7-2 and TRBJ2-1; 9 positions agree with TRBD2. The V gene end was trimmed by 8 bases and the J gene end by 7 bases; junction bases not matched to a gene: 12. The CDR3 loop spans 15 amino acids. Germline CDR1 is SGHTA and CDR2 is FQGNSA. The CDR3: CASVLGGLAWNEQFF. For the CDR3, the DNA is TGTGCCAGCGTATTAGGAGGACTAGCGTGGAATGAGCAGTTCTTC.

This clonotype was detected many times. The genes are TRBV5-8 and TRBJ1-4; D perhaps matches TRBD1 (5 bases). V was shortened by 0 bases and J by 7 bases, with 13 bases between the two germline ends. The CDR3 has 15 amino acids. CDR1 is SGHTS, CDR2 YDEGEE, per germline. Here the CDR3 DNA reads TGTGCCAGCAGCTTGGTGTGGCAGGGCCCTGAAAAACTGTTTTTT. Protein product: CASSLVWQGPEKLFF.

This clonotype was counted at least ten times. The V and J genes are TRBV24-1 and TRBJ2-1; 9 positions match TRBD2. In germline, CDR1 is KGHDR, CDR2 SFDVKD. Trimming took 2 bases from V and 1 from J; bases not matched to a gene: 11. There are 19 residues in the CDR3. CDR3 loop: CATSDSSGSGGPSYNEQFF. CDR3 coding DNA: TGTGCCACCAGTGATTCCTCGGGTAGCGGGGGACCTTCCTACAATGAGCAGTTCTTC.

This clonotype appeared many times. The CDR3 DNA is TGCGCCAGCAGCTTGCAGGGAACTAATGAAAAACTGTTTTTT. It translates to CASSLQGTNEKLFF. V and J are TRBV5-1 and TRBJ1-4; a possible D gene is TRBD1 (5 bases). The CDR3 sequence is 14 residues long. Germline CDR1 is SGHRS and CDR2 is YFSETQ. V lost 1 base and J 1 base, leaving 5 bases between the germline ends. Full variable domain (remainder filled in from reference TRBV5-1 and TRBJ1-4): KAGVTQTPRYLIKTRGQQVTLSCSPISGHRSVSWYQQTPGQGLQFLFEYFSETQRNKGNFPGRFSGRQFSNSRSEMNVSTLELGDSALYLCASSLQGTNEKLFFGSGTQLSVL.